This TCR beta chain is drawn from a study of PD-L1 blockade in urothelial cancer. Study at large: Of roughly 31 patients, some 24 were males with bladder-origin urothelial cancer.

The V and J ends lost 2 bases and 3 bases, in that order; junction bases with no gene match: 15. The CDR3 consists of 18 residues. Germline CDR1 and CDR2: LNHDA and SQIVND (reference sequence). As regards this clone: Antigen unknown.

Regarding the study as a whole: Pretreatment TCR clonality in blood under the median foretold superior survival. Tumor-linked clones in blood grew more by 3 weeks in durable-benefit patients.

The time point is: pretreatment peripheral blood. Every patient provided from 1 to 8 samples, collected pretreatment and on-treatment. Repertoires were generated with immunoSEQ multiplex PCR, while TCRdb's copy carries only in-frame clones and drops some. The sample consists of under 95,000 clones, around 85% of them appearing once. This chain uses TRBV19 with TRBJ2-7; 8 bases fit TRBD2. This clonotype originated in a man aged 60 to 69 with urothelial cancer. Sequencing was performed on PBMCs, taken around atezolizumab (anti-PD-L1) treatment. CDR3 protein: CASSIRRRGGLMIYEQYF. The CDR3 DNA sequence: TGTGCCAGTAGTATAAGACGACGGGGGGGACTGATGATCTACGAGCAGTACTTC. The full variable domain, rest sourced from reference TRBV19 and TRBJ2-7, is DGGITQSPKYLFRKEGQNVTLSCEQNLNHDAMYWYRQDPGQGLRLIYYSQIVNDFQKGDIAEGYSVSREKKESFPLTVTSAQKNPTAFYLCASSIRRRGGLMIYEQYFGPGTRLTVT.